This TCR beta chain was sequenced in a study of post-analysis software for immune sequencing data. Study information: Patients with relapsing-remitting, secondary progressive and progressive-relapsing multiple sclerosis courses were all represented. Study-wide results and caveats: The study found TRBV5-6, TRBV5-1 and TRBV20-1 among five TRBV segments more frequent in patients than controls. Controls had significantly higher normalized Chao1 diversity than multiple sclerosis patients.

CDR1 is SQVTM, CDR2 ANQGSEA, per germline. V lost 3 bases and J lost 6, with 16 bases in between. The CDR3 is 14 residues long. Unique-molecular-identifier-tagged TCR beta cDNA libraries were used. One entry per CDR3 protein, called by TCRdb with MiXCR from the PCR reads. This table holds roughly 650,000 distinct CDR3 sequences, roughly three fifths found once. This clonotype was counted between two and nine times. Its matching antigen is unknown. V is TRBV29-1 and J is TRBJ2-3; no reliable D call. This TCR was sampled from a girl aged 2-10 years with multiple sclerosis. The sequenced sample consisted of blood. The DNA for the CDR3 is TGCAGCGTTGACTTCCCACAAAGGACGGATACGCAGTATTTT. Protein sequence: CSVDFPQRTDTQYF.